By proportion, the clone carrying this T cell receptor beta chain is large. The data belong to a study of blood T cell repertoires in COVID-19. Study-level information: Acute and convalescent COVID-19 samples came from the United States, Italy and Spain. Sources were T cells, B-cell-depleted T cells, or PBMCs; the material itself was cDNA or gDNA.

V lost 0 bases to trimming and J lost 1 base; unmatched junction nucleotides: 4. This CDR3 has 16 residues. CDR1 SGHNT and CDR2 YYREEE come from the germline V gene (reference sequence). Original processing notes: Amplification of reference gene primers provided the estimated nucleated cell counts. Produced via immunoSEQ multiplex PCR; TCRdb's table is partial and in-frame only. The DNA gave D and trimming, while V, J and clone size come from that table. The data hold 45,000 to 50,000 clones, with 75% to 85% observed a single time. The sequenced material came from peripheral blood. The chain employs TRBV5-4 and TRBJ1-5; 7 positions match TRBD1. The receptor comes from a man aged 80 or over in a cohort sampled during active COVID-19. CDR3 amino acids: CASSLGGRGSNQPQHF. The CDR3 DNA sequence: TGTGCCAGCAGCTTGGGGGGCAGGGGGAGCAATCAGCCCCAGCATTTT.